These T cell receptor beta chains were read from a single sample in a study of a mutant IDH1 vaccine in newly diagnosed glioma. The protocol was immunoSEQ multiplex PCR, while the TCRdb copy is restricted to in-frame clones and leaves out a portion. This table has about 54,000 clones, roughly 80% appearing once. Their antigens are not known. The source was PBMCs, collected from a glioma patient whose treatment included an IDH1 peptide vaccine. These receptors all stem from a woman under 30 with glioma. Both conserved end residues are part of each CDR3. Each record gives: D gene, J gene, clone size, V gene, CDR3 DNA, CDR3 protein. A D gene is named only where the DNA matches it firmly. Size tells how often a clone was seen (once, few, many) or the class of an expanded clone, and some rows leave it out.

d_gene: .
j_gene: TRBJ1-1
abundance: .
v_gene: TRBV5-4
CDR3nt: TGTGCCAGCAGCAGGGCGGCTAACACTGAAGCTTTCTTT
CDR3aa: CASSRAANTEAFF

d_gene: TRBD1
j_gene: TRBJ1-1
abundance: few
v_gene: TRBV27
CDR3nt: TGTGCCAGCAGTCCCGGGACAGGTTCCAACACTGAAGCTTTCTTT
CDR3aa: CASSPGTGSNTEAFF

d_gene: .
j_gene: TRBJ2-1
abundance: .
v_gene: TRBV30
CDR3nt: TGTGCCTGGAGTGTAAGCAACAATGAGCAGTTCTTC
CDR3aa: CAWSVSNNEQFF

d_gene: .
j_gene: TRBJ2-2
abundance: .
v_gene: TRBV6-1
CDR3nt: TGTGCCGGGACCTGGGGGGGCCGGGAGCTGTTTTTT
CDR3aa: CAGTWGGRELFF

d_gene: .
j_gene: TRBJ2-7
abundance: .
v_gene: TRBV6-6
CDR3nt: TGTGCCAGCAGCGCCCCCTACGAGCAGTACTTC
CDR3aa: CASSAPYEQYF

d_gene: TRBD2
j_gene: TRBJ2-1
abundance: once
v_gene: TRBV7-8
CDR3nt: TGTGCCAGCAGCTTGGAACTAGCGGGAGGTTTAGGTGAGCAGTTCTTC
CDR3aa: CASSLELAGGLGEQFF

d_gene: TRBD2
j_gene: TRBJ2-3
abundance: .
v_gene: TRBV29-1
CDR3nt: TGCAGCGTGGGTATACTAGCGGGTGGAGATACGCAGTATTTT
CDR3aa: CSVGILAGGDTQYF

d_gene: .
j_gene: TRBJ1-3
abundance: .
v_gene: TRBV2
CDR3nt: TGTGCCAGCAGTGCGGAGTACGGAAACACCATATATTTT
CDR3aa: CASSAEYGNTIYF

d_gene: TRBD1
j_gene: TRBJ2-7
abundance: .
v_gene: TRBV5-1
CDR3nt: TGCGCCAGCAGCTTGGCTCCGCCGGGACAGGGTGCCTACGAGCAGTACTTC
CDR3aa: CASSLAPPGQGAYEQYF

d_gene: .
j_gene: TRBJ2-3
abundance: .
v_gene: TRBV7-6
CDR3nt: TGTGCCAGCAGCGGATTAGGTGGTACGCAGTATTTT
CDR3aa: CASSGLGGTQYF

d_gene: .
j_gene: TRBJ1-1
abundance: .
v_gene: TRBV7-9
CDR3nt: TGTGCCAGCAGCGCCATAGGGTTGGAGAACACTGAAGCTTTCTTT
CDR3aa: CASSAIGLENTEAFF

d_gene: .
j_gene: TRBJ2-1
abundance: .
v_gene: TRBV7-3
CDR3nt: TGTGCCAGCAGCTTGGAGACAGTTTTTGGCTACAATGAGCAGTTCTTC
CDR3aa: CASSLETVFGYNEQFF

d_gene: TRBD1
j_gene: TRBJ1-1
abundance: .
v_gene: TRBV18
CDR3nt: TGTGCCAGCTCACTCTCACTCCGGCGGACAGGGCTGAACACTGAAGCTTTCTTT
CDR3aa: CASSLSLRRTGLNTEAFF

d_gene: .
j_gene: TRBJ1-1
abundance: few
v_gene: TRBV19
CDR3nt: TGTGCCAGTAGTCTCCGTGGGGGGGCCCGGAACACTGAAGCTTTCTTT
CDR3aa: CASSLRGGARNTEAFF

d_gene: TRBD1
j_gene: TRBJ1-2
abundance: .
v_gene: TRBV9
CDR3nt: TGTGCCAGCAGCGTAGGGAGGCGACAGGGAAGAGGCTACACCTTC
CDR3aa: CASSVGRRQGRGYTF

d_gene: .
j_gene: TRBJ1-5
abundance: once
v_gene: TRBV5-4
CDR3nt: TGTGCCAGCAGCTTGGGTTCCGGGCAGCCCCAGCATTTT
CDR3aa: CASSLGSGQPQHF

d_gene: .
j_gene: TRBJ2-7
abundance: .
v_gene: TRBV27
CDR3nt: TGTGCCAGCAGTCAACTAGCACTATCCGGTTACGAGCAGTACTTC
CDR3aa: CASSQLALSGYEQYF

d_gene: .
j_gene: TRBJ1-1
abundance: few
v_gene: TRBV6-4
CDR3nt: TGTGCCAGCAGTGACTATTGGGGAAGCACTGAAGCTTTCTTT
CDR3aa: CASSDYWGSTEAFF

d_gene: .
j_gene: TRBJ1-1
abundance: .
v_gene: TRBV27
CDR3nt: TGTGCCGTTATTACACGGAACACTGAAGCTTTCTTT
CDR3aa: CAVITRNTEAFF

d_gene: TRBD1
j_gene: TRBJ2-6
abundance: .
v_gene: TRBV27
CDR3nt: TGTGCCAGCAGGGGACAGGGCACCGGGGCCAACGTCCTGACTTTC
CDR3aa: CASRGQGTGANVLTF

d_gene: .
j_gene: TRBJ1-1
abundance: .
v_gene: TRBV9
CDR3nt: TGTGCCAGCAGCGTAGTTCAGGTGGGGACTGAAGCTTTCTTT
CDR3aa: CASSVVQVGTEAFF

d_gene: .
j_gene: TRBJ2-5
abundance: .
v_gene: TRBV2
CDR3nt: TGTGCCAGCCGGGGCGCGCCCCAAGAGACCCAGTACTTC
CDR3aa: CASRGAPQETQYF

d_gene: .
j_gene: TRBJ1-1
abundance: .
v_gene: TRBV9
CDR3nt: TGTGCCAGCAGCGTAGTCCCGGATTCTGAAGCTTTCTTT
CDR3aa: CASSVVPDSEAFF

d_gene: .
j_gene: TRBJ1-4
abundance: .
v_gene: TRBV5-6
CDR3nt: TGTGCCAGCAGTTTTACTAATGAAAAACTGTTTTTT
CDR3aa: CASSFTNEKLFF

d_gene: .
j_gene: TRBJ1-1
abundance: once
v_gene: TRBV7-8
CDR3nt: TGTGCCAGCAGCTTAGCCCGGACGACTGAAGCTTTCTTT
CDR3aa: CASSLARTTEAFF

d_gene: TRBD1
j_gene: TRBJ1-4
abundance: .
v_gene: TRBV7-2
CDR3nt: TGTGCCAGCAGGCACAGGGGCGGTATTGAAAAACTGTTTTTT
CDR3aa: CASRHRGGIEKLFF

d_gene: TRBD2
j_gene: TRBJ2-5
abundance: .
v_gene: TRBV14
CDR3nt: TGTGCCAGCAGCCAAGGTAGACTAGCGGGAGTAGAGACCCAGTACTTC
CDR3aa: CASSQGRLAGVETQYF

d_gene: TRBD1
j_gene: TRBJ1-2
abundance: .
v_gene: TRBV19
CDR3nt: TGTGCTACGGGACAGGGGAACTATGGCTACACCTTC
CDR3aa: CATGQGNYGYTF

d_gene: .
j_gene: TRBJ2-2
abundance: .
v_gene: TRBV2
CDR3nt: TGTGCCAGCAGGACTAGTTTTGACACCGGGGAGCTGTTTTTT
CDR3aa: CASRTSFDTGELFF

d_gene: .
j_gene: TRBJ1-1
abundance: .
v_gene: TRBV5-4
CDR3nt: TGTGCCAGCAGCTTGTCGGGGGGCACTGAAGCTTTCTTT
CDR3aa: CASSLSGGTEAFF

d_gene: .
j_gene: TRBJ2-3
abundance: .
v_gene: TRBV4-3
CDR3nt: TGCGCCAGCAGCCAAGAGACCCAGGGAGATACGCAGTATTTT
CDR3aa: CASSQETQGDTQYF

d_gene: .
j_gene: TRBJ1-1
abundance: .
v_gene: TRBV25-1
CDR3nt: TGTGCCAGCAGTGACTCGGGACTGAACACTGAAGCTTTCTTT
CDR3aa: CASSDSGLNTEAFF

d_gene: .
j_gene: TRBJ1-3
abundance: .
v_gene: TRBV30
CDR3nt: TGTGCCTGGAGGGGGAACTCTGGAAACACCATATATTTT
CDR3aa: CAWRGNSGNTIYF

d_gene: TRBD1
j_gene: TRBJ1-4
abundance: .
v_gene: TRBV7-6
CDR3nt: TGTGCCAGCAGCTCGGACAGGGGGCGAGGTGAAAAACTGTTTTTT
CDR3aa: CASSSDRGRGEKLFF

d_gene: TRBD1
j_gene: TRBJ1-5
abundance: .
v_gene: TRBV18
CDR3nt: TGTGCCAGCTCACCAACGGGACAGGGGGCAGGAAGCAATCAGCCCCAGCATTTT
CDR3aa: CASSPTGQGAGSNQPQHF

d_gene: TRBD1
j_gene: TRBJ1-2
abundance: .
v_gene: TRBV5-6
CDR3nt: TGTGCCAGCAGCTTTTGGGACAGGGTCACTTATGGCTACACCTTC
CDR3aa: CASSFWDRVTYGYTF

d_gene: .
j_gene: TRBJ2-2
abundance: .
v_gene: TRBV11-3
CDR3nt: TGTGCCAGCAGCTTAGATTCTAGTCCCGGGGAGCTGTTTTTT
CDR3aa: CASSLDSSPGELFF

d_gene: .
j_gene: TRBJ1-5
abundance: .
v_gene: TRBV7-6
CDR3nt: TGTGCCAGCAGCTTAAAGGGGGGCAATCAGCCCCAGCATTTT
CDR3aa: CASSLKGGNQPQHF

d_gene: .
j_gene: TRBJ2-7
abundance: .
v_gene: TRBV4-2
CDR3nt: TGTGCCAGCAGCCACGGTAACTACGAGCAGTACTTC
CDR3aa: CASSHGNYEQYF

d_gene: .
j_gene: TRBJ2-7
abundance: .
v_gene: TRBV5-6
CDR3nt: TGTGCCAGCAGCTTGGGAAAAGGGTACGAGCAGTACTTC
CDR3aa: CASSLGKGYEQYF

d_gene: .
j_gene: TRBJ2-6
abundance: once
v_gene: TRBV7-9
CDR3nt: TGTGCCAGCAGCTTAGCGAGCTCTGGGGCCAACGTCCTGACTTTC
CDR3aa: CASSLASSGANVLTF

d_gene: .
j_gene: TRBJ1-2
abundance: .
v_gene: TRBV30
CDR3nt: TGTGCCGGGACAACAGACCCTAACTATGGCTACACCTTC
CDR3aa: CAGTTDPNYGYTF

d_gene: TRBD2
j_gene: TRBJ2-7
abundance: .
v_gene: TRBV29-1
CDR3nt: TGCAGCGTTGAAGGCGGGAGTACGGACTACGAGCAGTACTTC
CDR3aa: CSVEGGSTDYEQYF

d_gene: .
j_gene: TRBJ1-2
abundance: .
v_gene: TRBV11-3
CDR3nt: TGTGCCAGCAGCTTAGGTACAGAGAGCTATGGCTACACCTTC
CDR3aa: CASSLGTESYGYTF

d_gene: .
j_gene: TRBJ1-1
abundance: .
v_gene: TRBV5-1
CDR3nt: TGCGCCAGCAGCTTGGGTGAGGTGAACACTGAAGCTTTCTTT
CDR3aa: CASSLGEVNTEAFF

d_gene: .
j_gene: TRBJ1-6
abundance: .
v_gene: TRBV19
CDR3nt: TGTGCCAGTAGTATGGGGGGTCGATCACCCCTCCACTTT
CDR3aa: CASSMGGRSPLHF

d_gene: TRBD2
j_gene: TRBJ2-5
abundance: .
v_gene: TRBV19
CDR3nt: TGTGCCAGTAGTATAGGGGTGGGAGGGGAGACCCAGTACTTC
CDR3aa: CASSIGVGGETQYF

d_gene: TRBD1
j_gene: TRBJ1-1
abundance: .
v_gene: TRBV27
CDR3nt: TGTGCCAGCGTAAAGACAGGGGGCCGGAACACTGAAGCTTTCTTT
CDR3aa: CASVKTGGRNTEAFF

d_gene: .
j_gene: TRBJ1-1
abundance: .
v_gene: TRBV5-1
CDR3nt: TGCGCCAGCAGCTTGGGAACAGCCCCCACTGAAGCTTTCTTT
CDR3aa: CASSLGTAPTEAFF

d_gene: .
j_gene: TRBJ1-2
abundance: .
v_gene: TRBV19
CDR3nt: TGTGCCAGTAGTATGGACAGAATAAATCTACCTTATGGCTACACCTTC
CDR3aa: CASSMDRINLPYGYTF

d_gene: .
j_gene: TRBJ1-5
abundance: .
v_gene: TRBV7-3
CDR3nt: TGTGCCAGCAGCTTGATGTTAGGGAGACCCAAGGTTGACAATCAGCCCCAGCATTTT
CDR3aa: CASSLMLGRPKVDNQPQHF

d_gene: .
j_gene: TRBJ2-2
abundance: .
v_gene: TRBV10-3
CDR3nt: TGTGCCACCGCCGACCCCGGGACCGGGGAGCTGTTTTTT
CDR3aa: CATADPGTGELFF

d_gene: TRBD1
j_gene: TRBJ2-1
abundance: .
v_gene: TRBV29-1
CDR3nt: TGCAGCGCCCAGGACAGGGGAGATGAGCAGTTCTTC
CDR3aa: CSAQDRGDEQFF

d_gene: TRBD1
j_gene: TRBJ2-5
abundance: .
v_gene: TRBV11-2
CDR3nt: TGTGCCAGCAGAACCGCCGGCAGGGGGCCGCGCAGAGCCCAGTACTTC
CDR3aa: CASRTAGRGPRRAQYF

d_gene: TRBD2
j_gene: TRBJ2-1
abundance: .
v_gene: TRBV29-1
CDR3nt: TGCAGCGTTGAAGAACTGGCTAGCGGTTACAATGAGCAGTTCTTC
CDR3aa: CSVEELASGYNEQFF

d_gene: .
j_gene: TRBJ2-1
abundance: .
v_gene: TRBV7-2
CDR3nt: TGTGCCAGCAGCTTTGGGAGGGGGCAGGATGAGCAGTTCTTC
CDR3aa: CASSFGRGQDEQFF

d_gene: TRBD1
j_gene: TRBJ1-4
abundance: .
v_gene: TRBV6-5
CDR3nt: TGTGCCAGCAGGAGGACAGGTGAAAAACTGTTTTTT
CDR3aa: CASRRTGEKLFF

d_gene: .
j_gene: TRBJ1-2
abundance: .
v_gene: TRBV21-1
CDR3nt: TGTGCCAGCAGCTGGGTCCGCGGACCGGAGAGTCGTGGCTACACCTTC
CDR3aa: CASSWVRGPESRGYTF